This TCR beta chain was documented in a study of CD8 T cells in Susac syndrome. The CDR3 loop spans 19 amino acids. The V end was cut by 4 bases, the J end by 6 bases, with 27 bases between. CDR1 MNHEY and CDR2 SMNVEV come from the germline V gene (reference sequence). When the RNA was reverse transcribed, random hexamers were used with an input of about 0.5 to 1 ug. From the immunoSEQ multiplex PCR reads, TCRdb called clonotypes with MiXCR, one entry per CDR3 protein. The table lists around 190,000 distinct CDR3 sequences, 85% to 95% of them singletons, with around 0.15% in the top ten. Sequencing of TCR beta covered CD8+ and CD4+ T cells obtained from blood.

The sequence was collected from a human donor with multiple sclerosis. This sequence joins TRBV27 and TRBJ2-2; D perhaps matches TRBD2 (6 bases). Sequenced material: CD8+ T cells from PBMCs. As DNA, the CDR3 is TGTGCCAGCAGTTCCGGGACTCCGATCCTCCCGAGACATTCCGGGGAGCTGTTTTTT. The encoded protein is CASSSGTPILPRHSGELFF.